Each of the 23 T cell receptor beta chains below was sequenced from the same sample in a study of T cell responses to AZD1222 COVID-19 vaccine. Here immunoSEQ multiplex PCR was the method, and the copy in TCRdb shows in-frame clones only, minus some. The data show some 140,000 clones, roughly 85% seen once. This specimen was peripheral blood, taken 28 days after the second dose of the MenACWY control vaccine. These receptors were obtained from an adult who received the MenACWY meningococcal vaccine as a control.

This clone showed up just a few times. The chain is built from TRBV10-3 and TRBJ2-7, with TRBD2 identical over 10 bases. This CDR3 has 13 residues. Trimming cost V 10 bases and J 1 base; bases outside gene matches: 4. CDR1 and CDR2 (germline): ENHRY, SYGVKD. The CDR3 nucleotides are TGTGCCACCTCAGCGGGAGGGTCCTACGAGCAGTACTTC. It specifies CATSAGGSYEQYF.

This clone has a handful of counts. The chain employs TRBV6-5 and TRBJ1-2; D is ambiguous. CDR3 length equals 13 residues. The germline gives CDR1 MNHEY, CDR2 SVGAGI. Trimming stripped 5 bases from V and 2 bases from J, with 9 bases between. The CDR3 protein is CASSLLPNYGYTF. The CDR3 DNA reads TGTGCCAGCAGTCTTTTGCCCAACTATGGCTACACCTTC.

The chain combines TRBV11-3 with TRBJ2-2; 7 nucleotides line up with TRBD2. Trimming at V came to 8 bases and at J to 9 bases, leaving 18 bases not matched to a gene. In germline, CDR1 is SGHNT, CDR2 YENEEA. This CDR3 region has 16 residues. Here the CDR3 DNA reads TGTGCCAGCGAACCTCTAGGGACTACTACCGTTCGGGAGCTGTTTTTT. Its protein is CASEPLGTTTVRELFF.

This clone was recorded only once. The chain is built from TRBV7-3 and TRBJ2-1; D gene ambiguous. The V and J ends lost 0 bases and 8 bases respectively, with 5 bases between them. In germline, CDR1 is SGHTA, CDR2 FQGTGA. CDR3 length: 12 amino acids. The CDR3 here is CASSLTRYEQFF. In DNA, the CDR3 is TGTGCCAGCAGCTTAACCAGATATGAGCAGTTCTTC.

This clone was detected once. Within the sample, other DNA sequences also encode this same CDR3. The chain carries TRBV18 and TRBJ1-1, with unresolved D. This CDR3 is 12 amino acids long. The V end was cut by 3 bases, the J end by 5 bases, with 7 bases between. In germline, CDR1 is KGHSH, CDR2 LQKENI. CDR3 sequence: CASSPTGTEAFF. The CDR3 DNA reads TGTGCCAGCTCACCTACGGGGACTGAAGCTTTCTTT.

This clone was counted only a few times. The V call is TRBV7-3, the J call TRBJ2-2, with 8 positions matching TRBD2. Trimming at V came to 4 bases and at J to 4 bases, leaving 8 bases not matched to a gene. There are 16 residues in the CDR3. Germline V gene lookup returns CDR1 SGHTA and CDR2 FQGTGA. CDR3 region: CASSSKRGRGTGELFF. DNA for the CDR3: TGTGCCAGCAGCTCCAAGCGGGGGCGCGGCACCGGGGAGCTGTTTTTT. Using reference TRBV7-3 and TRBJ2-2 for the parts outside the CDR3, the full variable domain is GAGVSQTPSNKVTEKGKYVELRCDPISGHTALYWYRQSLGQGPEFLIYFQGTGAADDSGLPNDRFFAVRPEGSVSTLKIQRTERGDSAVYLCASSSKRGRGTGELFFGEGSRLTVL.

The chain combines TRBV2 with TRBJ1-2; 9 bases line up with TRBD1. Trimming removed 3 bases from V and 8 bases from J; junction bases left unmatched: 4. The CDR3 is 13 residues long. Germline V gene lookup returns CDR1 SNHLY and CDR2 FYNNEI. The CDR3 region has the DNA TGTGCCAGCAGTGACGACAGGGGGAACGGCTACACCTTC. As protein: CASSDDRGNGYTF.

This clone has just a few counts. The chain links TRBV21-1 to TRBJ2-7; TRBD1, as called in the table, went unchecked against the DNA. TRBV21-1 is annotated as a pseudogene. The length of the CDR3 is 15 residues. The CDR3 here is CASSLPQGQHYEQYV. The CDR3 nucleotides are TGTGCCAGCAGCCTCCCCCAGGGGCAGCACTACGAGCAGTACGTC.

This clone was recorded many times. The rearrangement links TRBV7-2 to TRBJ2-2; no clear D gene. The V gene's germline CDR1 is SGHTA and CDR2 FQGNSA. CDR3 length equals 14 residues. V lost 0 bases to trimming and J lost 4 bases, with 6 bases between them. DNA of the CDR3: TGTGCCAGCAGCTTAGCCCAAGCCACCGGGGAGCTGTTTTTT. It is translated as CASSLAQATGELFF. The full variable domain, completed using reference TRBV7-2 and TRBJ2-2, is GAGVSQSPSNKVTEKGKDVELRCDPISGHTALYWYRQSLGQGLEFLIYFQGNSAPDKSGLPSDRFSAERTGGSVSTLTIQRTQQEDSAVYLCASSLAQATGELFFGEGSRLTVL.

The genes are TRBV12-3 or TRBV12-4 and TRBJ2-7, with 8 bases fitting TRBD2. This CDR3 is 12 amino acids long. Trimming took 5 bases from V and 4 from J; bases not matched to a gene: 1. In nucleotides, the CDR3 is TGTGCCAGCAGTCGGGGGGGGTACGAGCAGTACGTC. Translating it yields CASSRGGYEQYV.

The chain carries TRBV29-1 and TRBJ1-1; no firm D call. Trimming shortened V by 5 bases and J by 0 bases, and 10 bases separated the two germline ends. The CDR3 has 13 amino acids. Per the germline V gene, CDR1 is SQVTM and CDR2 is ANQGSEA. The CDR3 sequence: CSVSRKVNTEAFF. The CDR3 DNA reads TGCAGCGTTTCCCGGAAGGTGAACACTGAAGCTTTCTTT.

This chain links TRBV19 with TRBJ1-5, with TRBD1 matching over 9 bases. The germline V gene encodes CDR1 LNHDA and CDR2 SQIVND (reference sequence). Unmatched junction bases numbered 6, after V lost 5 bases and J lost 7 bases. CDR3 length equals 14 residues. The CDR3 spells CASSPRTGAQPQHF. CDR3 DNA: TGTGCCAGTAGTCCACGGACAGGGGCCCAGCCCCAGCATTTT.

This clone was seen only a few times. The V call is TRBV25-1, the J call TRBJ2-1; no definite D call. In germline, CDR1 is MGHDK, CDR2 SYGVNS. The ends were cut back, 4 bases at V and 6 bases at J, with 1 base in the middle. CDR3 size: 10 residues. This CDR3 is CASSVNEQFF. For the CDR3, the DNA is TGTGCCAGCAGTGTCAATGAGCAGTTCTTC.

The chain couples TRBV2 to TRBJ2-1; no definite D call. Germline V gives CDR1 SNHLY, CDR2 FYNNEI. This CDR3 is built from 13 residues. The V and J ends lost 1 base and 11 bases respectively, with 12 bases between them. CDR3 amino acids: CASSEVLWQQQFF. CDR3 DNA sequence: TGTGCCAGCAGTGAAGTACTATGGCAACAGCAGTTCTTC.

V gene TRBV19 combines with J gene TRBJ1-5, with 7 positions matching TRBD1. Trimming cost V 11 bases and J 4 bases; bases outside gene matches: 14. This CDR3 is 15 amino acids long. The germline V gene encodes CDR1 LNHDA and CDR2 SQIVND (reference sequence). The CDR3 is CAGTGPGGFNQPQHF. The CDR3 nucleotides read TGTGCCGGAACGGGACCAGGGGGATTTAATCAGCCCCAGCATTTT.

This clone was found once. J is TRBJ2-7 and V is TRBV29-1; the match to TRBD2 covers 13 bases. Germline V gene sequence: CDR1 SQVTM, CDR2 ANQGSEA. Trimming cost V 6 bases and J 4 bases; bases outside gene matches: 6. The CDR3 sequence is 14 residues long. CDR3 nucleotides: TGCAGCGTAGACGGACTAGCGGGAGTATACGAGCAGTACTTC. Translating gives CSVDGLAGVYEQYF.

The CDR3 loop reads CASSPGLFSYEQYV. CDR3 DNA sequence: TGTGCCAGCAGTCCGGGACTTTTTTCGTACGAGCAGTACGTC. V and J are TRBV6-2 or TRBV6-3 and TRBJ2-7; possible D gene TRBD2, 6 bases. The CDR3 runs 14 residues. Germline-derived CDR1 and CDR2 are MNHEY and SVGEGT. Trimming left V 5 bases short and J 4 bases short, with 15 bases between.

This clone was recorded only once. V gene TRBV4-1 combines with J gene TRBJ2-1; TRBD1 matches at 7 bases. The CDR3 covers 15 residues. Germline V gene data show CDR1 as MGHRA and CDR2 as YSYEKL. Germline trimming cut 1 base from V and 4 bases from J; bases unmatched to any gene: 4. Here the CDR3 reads CASSQAGTAYNEQFF. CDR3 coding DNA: TGCGCCAGCAGCCAAGCCGGGACAGCTTACAATGAGCAGTTCTTC.

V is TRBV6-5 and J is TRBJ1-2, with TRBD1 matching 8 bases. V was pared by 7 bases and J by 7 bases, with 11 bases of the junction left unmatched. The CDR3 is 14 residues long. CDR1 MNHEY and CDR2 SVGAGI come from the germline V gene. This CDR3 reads CASTSLQGAGGYTF. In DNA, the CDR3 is TGTGCCAGCACCAGCCTGCAGGGGGCAGGTGGCTACACCTTC.

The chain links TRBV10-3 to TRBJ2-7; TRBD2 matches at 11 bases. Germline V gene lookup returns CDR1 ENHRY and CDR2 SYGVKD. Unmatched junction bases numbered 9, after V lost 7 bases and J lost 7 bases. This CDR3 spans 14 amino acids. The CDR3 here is CAITGGLAGGEQYF. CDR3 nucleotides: TGTGCCATCACCGGAGGGCTAGCGGGAGGTGAGCAGTACTTC.

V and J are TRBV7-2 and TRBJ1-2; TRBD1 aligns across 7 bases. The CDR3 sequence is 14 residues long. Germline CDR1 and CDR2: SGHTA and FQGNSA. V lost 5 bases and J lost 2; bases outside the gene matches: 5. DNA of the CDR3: TGTGCCAGCAGCCTAGAGACAGGGAACTATGGCTACACCTTC. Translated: CASSLETGNYGYTF. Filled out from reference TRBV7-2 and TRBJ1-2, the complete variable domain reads GAGVSQSPSNKVTEKGKDVELRCDPISGHTALYWYRQSLGQGLEFLIYFQGNSAPDKSGLPSDRFSAERTGGSVSTLTIQRTQQEDSAVYLCASSLETGNYGYTFGSGTRLTVV.

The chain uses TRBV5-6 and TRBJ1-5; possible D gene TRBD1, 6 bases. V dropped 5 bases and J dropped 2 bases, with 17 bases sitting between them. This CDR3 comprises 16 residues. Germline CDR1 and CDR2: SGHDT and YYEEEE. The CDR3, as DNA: TGTGCCAGCAGGAGGTGGGGGGCCGGTGGCAATCAGCCCCAGCATTTT. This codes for CASRRWGAGGNQPQHF.

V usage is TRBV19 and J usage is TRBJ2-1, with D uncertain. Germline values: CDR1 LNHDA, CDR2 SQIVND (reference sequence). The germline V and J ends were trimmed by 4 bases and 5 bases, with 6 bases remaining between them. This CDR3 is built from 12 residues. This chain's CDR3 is CASSTNHNEQFF. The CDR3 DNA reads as TGTGCCAGTAGTACCAATCACAATGAGCAGTTCTTC. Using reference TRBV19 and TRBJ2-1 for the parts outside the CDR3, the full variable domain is DGGITQSPKYLFRKEGQNVTLSCEQNLNHDAMYWYRQDPGQGLRLIYYSQIVNDFQKGDIAEGYSVSREKKESFPLTVTSAQKNPTAFYLCASSTNHNEQFFGPGTRLTVL.